This note documents a single T cell receptor beta chain sequence. The entry originates in a study of cytomegalovirus exposure and HLA in healthy donors. The PCR contained 60 Vbeta and 13 Jbeta primers. The repertoire was sequenced with immunoSEQ multiplex PCR; TCRdb's copy has only in-frame clones and lacks some. The sample has about 150,000 clones, roughly four fifths seen once. The CDR3 spans 13 residues. Germline V gives CDR1 SGHNT, CDR2 YYREEE (reference sequence). Trimming pared 4 bases from V and 7 bases from J, leaving 14 bases between. This sequence was found in a man between 18 and 35 years old in good health and CMV-seronegative. The chain links TRBV5-4 to TRBJ1-1; D is possibly TRBD1 (6 bases). Sequences were obtained from PBMCs. The CDR3 DNA follows: TGTGCCAGCAGCCCTACGGGGGGCATTGAAGCTTTCTTT. Translated: CASSPTGGIEAFF.